A single sample gave rise to the 5 T cell receptor beta chains below, sequenced in a study of cytomegalovirus exposure and HLA in healthy donors. The method was immunoSEQ multiplex PCR; TCRdb's version includes in-frame clones alone and lacks a portion of them. The sample has roughly 350,000 clones; just over 85% are singletons. The specimen sequenced was PBMCs. These receptors came from a woman between 18 and 29 years old in good health and CMV-seronegative.

CDR3: CASSAQADQETQYF. CDR3 bases: TGTGCCAGCAGTGCCCAAGCGGACCAAGAGACCCAGTACTTC. The chain combines TRBV6-4 with TRBJ2-5; the D gene is possibly TRBD2 (5 bases). This CDR3 is 14 amino acids long. Trimming pared 4 bases from V and 0 bases from J, leaving 9 bases between. The germline CDR1 and CDR2 sequences are MRHNA and SNTAGT.

This clone showed up just once. The rearrangement uses TRBV5-1 and TRBJ1-2; a possible D gene is TRBD1 (5 bases). V was pared by 4 bases and J by 5 bases, with 15 bases between. Germline V lookup: CDR1 SGHRS, CDR2 YFSETQ. The CDR3 runs to 14 residues. CDR3 nucleotide sequence: TGCGCCAGCAGCAAGACCCTGGGGGGGTATGGCTACACCTTC. Its protein product is CASSKTLGGYGYTF.

The chain carries TRBV6-5 and TRBJ2-2; D possibly corresponds to TRBD1 (5 bases). Germline V CDR1 and CDR2: MNHEY, SVGAGI. The CDR3 is 15 amino acids. The V end was cut by 4 bases, the J end by 0 bases, with 9 bases between. CDR3 in amino acids: CASSLVGANTGELFF. Here the CDR3 DNA reads TGTGCCAGCAGTTTAGTAGGGGCGAACACCGGGGAGCTGTTTTTT.

The sample holds one count of this clone. The same CDR3 is also encoded by other DNA sequences in this sample. The chain carries TRBV11-3 and TRBJ2-7; the D gene is possibly TRBD2 (5 bases). Trimming removed 1 base at V and 4 bases at J, with 8 bases between. This CDR3 region has 13 residues. The germline CDR1 and CDR2 sequences are SGHNT and YENEEA. The CDR3 region has the DNA TGTGCCAGCAGCTTAGGAGGAGGATACGAGCAGTACTTC. Translating gives CASSLGGGYEQYF.

The CDR3 sequence: CAWNRDSNEQFF. The CDR3 DNA reads TGTGCCTGGAACCGGGACTCGAATGAGCAGTTCTTC. The J gene is TRBJ2-1, the V gene TRBV30; maybe TRBD2 (6 bases). The ends were cut back, 4 bases at V and 7 bases at J, with 11 bases in the middle. The CDR3 length is 12 residues. From germline, CDR1 is GTSNPN and CDR2 SVGIG (reference sequence).